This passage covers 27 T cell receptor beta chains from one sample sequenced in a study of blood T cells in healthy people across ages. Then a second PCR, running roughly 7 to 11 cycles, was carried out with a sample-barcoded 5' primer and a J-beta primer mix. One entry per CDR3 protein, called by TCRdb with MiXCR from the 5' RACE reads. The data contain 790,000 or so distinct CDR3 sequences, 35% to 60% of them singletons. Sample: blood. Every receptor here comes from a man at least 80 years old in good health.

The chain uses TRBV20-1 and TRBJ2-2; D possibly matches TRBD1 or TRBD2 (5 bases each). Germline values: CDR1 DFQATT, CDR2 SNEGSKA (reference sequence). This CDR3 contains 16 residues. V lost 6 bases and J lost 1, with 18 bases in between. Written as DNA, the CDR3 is TGCAGTGCCACAAGGCCGGGACGCAAGAACACCGGGGAGCTGTTTTTT. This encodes CSATRPGRKNTGELFF.

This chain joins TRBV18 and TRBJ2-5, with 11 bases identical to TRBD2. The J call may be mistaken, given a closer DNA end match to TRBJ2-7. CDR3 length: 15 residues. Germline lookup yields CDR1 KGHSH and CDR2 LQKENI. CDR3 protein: CASSGSGRAVHEQYF. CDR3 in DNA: TGTGCCAGCTCAGGTAGCGGGAGGGCTGTCCACGAGCAGTACTTC.

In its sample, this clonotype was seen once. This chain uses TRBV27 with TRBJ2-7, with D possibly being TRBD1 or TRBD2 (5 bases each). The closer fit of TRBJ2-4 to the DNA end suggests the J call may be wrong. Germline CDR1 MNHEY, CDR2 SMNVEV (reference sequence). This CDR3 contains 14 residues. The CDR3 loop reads CASSWGRGPNIQYF. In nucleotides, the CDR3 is TGTGCCAGCAGTTGGGGACGGGGTCCGAACATTCAGTACTTC.

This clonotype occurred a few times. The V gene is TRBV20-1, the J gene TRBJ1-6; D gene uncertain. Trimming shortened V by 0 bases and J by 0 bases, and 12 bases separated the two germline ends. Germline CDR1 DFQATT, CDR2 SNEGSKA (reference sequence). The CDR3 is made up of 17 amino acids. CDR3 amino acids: CSARDAAQSSYNSPLHF. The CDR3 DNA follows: TGCAGTGCTAGAGACGCAGCCCAGAGCTCCTATAATTCACCCCTCCACTTT.

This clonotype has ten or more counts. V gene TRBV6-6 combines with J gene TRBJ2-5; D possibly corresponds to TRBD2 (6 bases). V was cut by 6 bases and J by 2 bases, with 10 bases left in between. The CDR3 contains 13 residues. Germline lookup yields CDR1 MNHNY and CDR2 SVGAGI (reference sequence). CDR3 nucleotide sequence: TGTGCCAGCAGCTGGGGACTTCAAGAGACCCAGTACTTC. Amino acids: CASSWGLQETQYF.

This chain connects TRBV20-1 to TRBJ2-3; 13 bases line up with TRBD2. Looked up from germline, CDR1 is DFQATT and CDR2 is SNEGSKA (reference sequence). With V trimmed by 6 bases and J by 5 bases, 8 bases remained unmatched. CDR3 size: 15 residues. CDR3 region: CSARTTSGRLDTQYF. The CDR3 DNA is TGCAGTGCCCGAACGACTAGCGGGAGGTTAGATACGCAGTATTTT.

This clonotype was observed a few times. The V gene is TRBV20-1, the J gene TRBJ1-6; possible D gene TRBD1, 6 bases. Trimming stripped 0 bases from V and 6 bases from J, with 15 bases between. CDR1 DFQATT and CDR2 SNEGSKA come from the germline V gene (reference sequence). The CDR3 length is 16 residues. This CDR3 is CSARDHRDGANSPLHF. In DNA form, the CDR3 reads TGCAGTGCTAGAGATCACAGGGATGGGGCTAATTCACCCCTCCACTTT.

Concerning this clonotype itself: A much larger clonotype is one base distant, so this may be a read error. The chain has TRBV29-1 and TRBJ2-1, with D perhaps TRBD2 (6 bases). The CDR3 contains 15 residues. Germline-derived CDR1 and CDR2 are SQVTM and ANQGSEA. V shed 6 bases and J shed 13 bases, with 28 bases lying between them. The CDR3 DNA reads TGCAGCGTCGCCCGGAGGGCAGGCCACCAAGAGACCCAGTTCTTC. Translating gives CSVARRAGHQETQFF.

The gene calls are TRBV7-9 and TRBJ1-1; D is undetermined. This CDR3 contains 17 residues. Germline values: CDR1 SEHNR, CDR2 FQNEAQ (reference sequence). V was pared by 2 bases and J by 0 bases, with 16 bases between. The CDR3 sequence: CASSLFIPTDLNTEAFF. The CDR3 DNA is TGTGCCAGCAGCTTATTTATCCCCACAGACCTGAACACTGAAGCTTTCTTT.

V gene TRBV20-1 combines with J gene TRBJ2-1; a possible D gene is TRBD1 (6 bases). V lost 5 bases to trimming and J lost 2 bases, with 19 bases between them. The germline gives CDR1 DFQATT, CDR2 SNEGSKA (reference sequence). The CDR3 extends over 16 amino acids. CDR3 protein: CSASRPGHITYNEQFF. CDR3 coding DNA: TGCAGTGCTTCACGGCCGGGACACATTACCTACAATGAGCAGTTCTTC.

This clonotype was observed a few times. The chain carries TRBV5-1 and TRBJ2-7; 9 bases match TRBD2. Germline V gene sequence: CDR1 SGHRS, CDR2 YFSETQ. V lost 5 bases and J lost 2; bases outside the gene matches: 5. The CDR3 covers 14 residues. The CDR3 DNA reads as TGCGCCAGCAGACCTAGCGGGACTGCCTACGAGCAGTACTTC. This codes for CASRPSGTAYEQYF.

CDR3: CASSVDRDSYEQYF. DNA of the CDR3: TGTGCCAGCAGCGTTGACAGGGACTCCTACGAGCAGTACTTC. This chain links TRBV9 with TRBJ2-7, with 7 nucleotides matching TRBD1. This CDR3 has 14 residues. Losses at the gene ends were 2 bases for V and 0 bases for J; bases not matched to a gene: 2. Germline V gene data show CDR1 as SGDLS and CDR2 as YYNGEE.

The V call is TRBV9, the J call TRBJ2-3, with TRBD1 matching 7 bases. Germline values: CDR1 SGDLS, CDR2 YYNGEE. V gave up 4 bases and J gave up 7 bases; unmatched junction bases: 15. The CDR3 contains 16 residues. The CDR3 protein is CASSSGQVFNSYTQYF. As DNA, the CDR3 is TGTGCCAGCAGCTCTGGACAGGTCTTTAATAGTTATACGCAGTATTTT. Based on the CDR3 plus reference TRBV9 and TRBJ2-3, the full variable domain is DSGVTQTPKHLITATGQRVTLRCSPRSGDLSVYWYQQSLDQGLQFLIQYYNGEERAKGNILERFSAQQFPDLHSELNLSSLELGDSALYFCASSSGQVFNSYTQYFGPGTRLTVL.

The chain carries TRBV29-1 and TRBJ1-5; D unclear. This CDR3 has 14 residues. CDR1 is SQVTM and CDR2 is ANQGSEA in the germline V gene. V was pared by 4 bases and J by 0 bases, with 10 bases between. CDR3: CSVVTQNSNQPQHF. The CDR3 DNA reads TGCAGCGTTGTGACGCAGAATAGCAATCAGCCCCAGCATTTT.

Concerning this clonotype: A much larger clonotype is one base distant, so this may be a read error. The CDR3 reads CANSSPAGGKETQYF. The DNA for the CDR3 is TGTGCCAACAGCTCTCCAGCGGGAGGTAAAGAGACCCAGTACTTC. The chain employs TRBV7-2 and TRBJ2-5, with 9 positions matching TRBD2. Germline V gives CDR1 SGHTA, CDR2 FQGNSA. The CDR3 sequence is 15 residues long. The variable domain in full, completed from reference TRBV7-2 and TRBJ2-5, reads GAGVSQSPSNKVTEKGKDVELRCDPISGHTALYWYRQSLGQGLEFLIYFQGNSAPDKSGLPSDRFSAERTGGSVSTLTIQRTQQEDSAVYLCANSSPAGGKETQYFGPGTRLLVL.

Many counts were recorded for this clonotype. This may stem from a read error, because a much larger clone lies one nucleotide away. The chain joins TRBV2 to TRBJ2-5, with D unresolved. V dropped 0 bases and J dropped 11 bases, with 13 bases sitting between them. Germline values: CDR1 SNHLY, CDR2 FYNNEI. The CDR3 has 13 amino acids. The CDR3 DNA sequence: TGTGCCAGCAGTGAAGCAGATTACAATGAGCAGTACTTC. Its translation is CASSEADYNEQYF. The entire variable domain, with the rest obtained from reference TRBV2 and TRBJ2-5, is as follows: EPEVTQTPSHQVTQMGQEVILRCVPISNHLYFYWYRQILGQKVEFLVSFYNNEISEKSEIFDDQFSVERPDGSNFTLKIRSTKLEDSAMYFCASSEADYNEQYFGPGTRLLVL.

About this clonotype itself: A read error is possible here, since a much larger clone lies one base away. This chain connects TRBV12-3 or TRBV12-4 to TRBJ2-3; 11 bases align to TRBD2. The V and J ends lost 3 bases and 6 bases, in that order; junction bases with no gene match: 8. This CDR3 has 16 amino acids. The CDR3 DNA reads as TGTGCCAGCAGTTTTAAACGGATAGCGGGAGGGGATACGCAGTATTTT. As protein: CASSFKRIAGGDTQYF.

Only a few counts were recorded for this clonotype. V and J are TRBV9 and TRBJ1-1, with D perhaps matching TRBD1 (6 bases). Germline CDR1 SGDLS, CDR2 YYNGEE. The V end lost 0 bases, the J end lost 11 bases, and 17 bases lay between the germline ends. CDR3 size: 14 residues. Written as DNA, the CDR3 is TGTGCCAGCAGCGTAGAGGGGGGGCATCTCGATGCTTTCTTT. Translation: CASSVEGGHLDAFF.

The CDR3 region is CASSLASDGGTEAFF. The CDR3 DNA reads as TGTGCCAGCAGCTTAGCAAGTGACGGGGGTACTGAAGCTTTCTTT. The chain is built from TRBV7-9 and TRBJ1-1; D perhaps matches TRBD1 (5 bases). Looked up from germline, CDR1 is SEHNR and CDR2 is FQNEAQ (reference sequence). The ends were cut back, 0 bases at V and 5 bases at J, with 13 bases in the middle. The CDR3 covers 15 residues.

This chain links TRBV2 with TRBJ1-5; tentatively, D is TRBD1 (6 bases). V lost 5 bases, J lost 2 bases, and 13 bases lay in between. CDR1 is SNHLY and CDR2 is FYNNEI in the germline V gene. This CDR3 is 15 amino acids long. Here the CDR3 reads CASSLQGMGNQPQHF. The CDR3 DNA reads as TGTGCCAGCAGTTTACAGGGTATGGGCAATCAGCCCCAGCATTTT.

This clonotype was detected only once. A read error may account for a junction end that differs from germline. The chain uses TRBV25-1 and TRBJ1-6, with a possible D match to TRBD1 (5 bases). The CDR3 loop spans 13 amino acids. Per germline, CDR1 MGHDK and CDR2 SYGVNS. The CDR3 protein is CASQTGGDSPLHF. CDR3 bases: TGTGCCTCCCAGACCGGGGGGGATTCACCTCTCCACTTT.

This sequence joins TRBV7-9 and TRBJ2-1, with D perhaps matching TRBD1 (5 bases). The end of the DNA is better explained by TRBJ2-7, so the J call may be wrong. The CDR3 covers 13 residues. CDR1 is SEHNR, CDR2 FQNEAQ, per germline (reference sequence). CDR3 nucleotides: TGTGCCAGCAGCGCAGGGATCTACAATGAGCAGTACTTC. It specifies CASSAGIYNEQYF.

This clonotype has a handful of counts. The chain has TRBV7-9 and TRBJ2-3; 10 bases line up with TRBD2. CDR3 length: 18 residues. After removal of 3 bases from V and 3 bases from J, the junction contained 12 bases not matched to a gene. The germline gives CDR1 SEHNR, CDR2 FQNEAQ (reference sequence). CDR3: CASSFPIPLAGVTDTQYF. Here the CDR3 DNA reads TGTGCCAGCAGCTTCCCCATCCCCCTAGCGGGAGTAACAGATACGCAGTATTTT.

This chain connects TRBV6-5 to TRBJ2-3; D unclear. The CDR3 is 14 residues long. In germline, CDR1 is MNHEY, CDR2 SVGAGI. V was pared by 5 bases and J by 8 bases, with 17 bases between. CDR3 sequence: CASSRDTGRGTQYF. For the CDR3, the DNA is TGTGCCAGCAGTAGGGATACGGGCCGCGGTACGCAGTATTTT.

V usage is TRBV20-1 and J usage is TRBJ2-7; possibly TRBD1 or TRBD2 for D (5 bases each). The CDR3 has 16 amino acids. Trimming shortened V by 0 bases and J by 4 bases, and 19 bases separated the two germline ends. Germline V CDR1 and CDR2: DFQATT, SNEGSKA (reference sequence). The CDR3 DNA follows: TGCAGTGCTAGAGATCCTATTCAGGGCAGAGGGTACGAGCAGTACTTC. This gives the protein CSARDPIQGRGYEQYF.

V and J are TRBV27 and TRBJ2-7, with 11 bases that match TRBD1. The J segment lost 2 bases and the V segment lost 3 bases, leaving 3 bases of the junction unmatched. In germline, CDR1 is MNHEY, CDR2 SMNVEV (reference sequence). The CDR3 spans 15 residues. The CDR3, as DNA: TGTGCCAGCAGTTTCAAGGGACAGGGGGCCTACGAGCAGTACTTC. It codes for CASSFKGQGAYEQYF.

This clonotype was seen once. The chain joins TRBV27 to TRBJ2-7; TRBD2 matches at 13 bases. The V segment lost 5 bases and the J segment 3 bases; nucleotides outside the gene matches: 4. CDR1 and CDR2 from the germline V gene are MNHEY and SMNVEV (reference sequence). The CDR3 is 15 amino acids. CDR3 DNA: TGTGCCAGCAGTGTACTAGCGGGAGGGTTCTACGAGCAGTACTTC. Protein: CASSVLAGGFYEQYF.